This T cell receptor (beta chain) was captured in a study of blood T cells in healthy people across ages. Study findings and constraints: Changes in expanded clonotypes were possibly confounded, as the CMV status of donors was unknown. As age increased, TCR beta diversity per million T cells fell in a roughly linear fashion. The study found TCR beta diversity correlated strongly with naive T cell percentage.

Points on this clonotype: What it recognizes is unknown.

This CDR3 spans 13 amino acids. CDR1 is MNHEY and CDR2 is SMNVEV in the germline V gene (reference sequence). V lost 9 bases and J 0 bases, leaving 10 bases between the germline ends. With a J-beta primer mix and a sample-barcoded 5' primer, a second PCR ran 7 to 11 cycles. TCRdb redid the calling of the 5' RACE reads with MiXCR, one entry per CDR3 protein. The data hold about 780,000 distinct CDR3 sequences, with around 45% observed a single time. The chain uses TRBV27 and TRBJ2-3; the D is unclear. The sample consisted of blood. The sequence came from a man at least 80 years old in good health. CDR3 residues: CARSNGSTDTQYF. CDR3 nucleotide sequence: TGTGCCAGATCAAACGGTAGCACAGATACGCAGTATTTT.